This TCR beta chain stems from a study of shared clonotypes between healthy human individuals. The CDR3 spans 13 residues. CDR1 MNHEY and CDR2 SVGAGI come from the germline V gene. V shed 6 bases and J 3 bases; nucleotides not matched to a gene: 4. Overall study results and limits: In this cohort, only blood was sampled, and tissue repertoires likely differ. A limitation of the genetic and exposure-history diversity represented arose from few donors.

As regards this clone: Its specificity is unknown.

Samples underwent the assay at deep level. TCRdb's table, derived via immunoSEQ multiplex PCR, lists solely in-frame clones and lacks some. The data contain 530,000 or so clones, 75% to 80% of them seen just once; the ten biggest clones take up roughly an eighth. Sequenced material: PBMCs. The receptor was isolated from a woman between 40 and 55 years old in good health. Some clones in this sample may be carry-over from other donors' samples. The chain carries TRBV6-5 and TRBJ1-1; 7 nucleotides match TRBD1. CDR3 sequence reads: CASRLDRDTEAFF. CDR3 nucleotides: TGTGCCAGCAGACTCGACAGGGACACTGAAGCTTTCTTT.